One sample yielded the 20 T cell receptor beta chains listed below, sequenced in a study of shared clonotypes between healthy human individuals. Naive CD8 isolation took CD45RO-negative cells positively selected for CCR7 and excluded terminally differentiated effector memory CD45RA+ cells. The repertoire was sequenced with immunoSEQ multiplex PCR; TCRdb's copy has only in-frame clones and lacks some. In the table there are some 2 million clones, roughly 94% of which are singletons. Sequenced sample: naive CD8+ T cells sorted from blood. These TCRs come from a man aged 18 to 35 in good health.

The chain carries TRBV7-8 and TRBJ2-7; no firm D call. CDR1 and CDR2 from the germline V gene are SGHVS and FQNEAQ. Trimming removed 10 bases from V and 0 bases from J, with 13 bases in between. This CDR3 contains 13 residues. In DNA form, the CDR3 reads TGTGCCACCACGCCATCGGACTCCTACGAGCAGTACTTC. Translated: CATTPSDSYEQYF.

Only one count was recorded for this clone. The genes are TRBV13 and TRBJ2-3; 12 bases fit TRBD2. V trimming: 5 bases; J trimming: 2 bases; junction bases outside the gene matches: 5. Per the germline V gene, CDR1 is PRHDT and CDR2 is FYEKMQ (reference sequence). The CDR3 sequence is 16 residues long. The CDR3 sequence: CASSLRLAGDTDTQYF. CDR3 DNA: TGTGCCAGCAGCCTCAGACTAGCGGGGGACACAGATACGCAGTATTTT.

This clone was observed once. This chain uses TRBV28 with TRBJ2-7, with TRBD1 identical over 7 bases. This CDR3 is 17 amino acids long. Germline-derived CDR1 and CDR2 are MDHEN and SYDVKM. Losses at the gene ends were 3 bases for V and 2 bases for J; bases not matched to a gene: 13. The CDR3 region is CASSFKLNRGAPYEQYF. The DNA for the CDR3 is TGTGCCAGCAGTTTCAAGTTAAACAGGGGAGCCCCCTACGAGCAGTACTTC.

This chain links TRBV6-5 with TRBJ1-1; 7 bases are shared with TRBD1. Trimming at V came to 6 bases and at J to 7 bases, leaving 8 bases not matched to a gene. Germline V lookup: CDR1 MNHEY, CDR2 SVGAGI. CDR3 length: 13 residues. This CDR3 reads CASRLGGTGEAFF. The CDR3 nucleotides read TGTGCCAGCAGGTTAGGGGGCACGGGTGAAGCTTTCTTT.

The V and J genes are TRBV7-9 and TRBJ1-4; D uncertain. Deletions cut 5 bases from V and 6 bases from J, with 10 bases between. CDR3 length equals 13 residues. From germline, CDR1 is SEHNR and CDR2 FQNEAQ (reference sequence). The CDR3 nucleotides are TGTGCCAGCAGCCCACCTACGGATGAAAAACTGTTTTTT. Translation gives CASSPPTDEKLFF.

This clone appeared once. The chain recombines TRBV7-9 with TRBJ1-2, with 10 bases that match TRBD1. Germline CDR1 is SEHNR and CDR2 is FQNEAQ (reference sequence). The CDR3 has 15 residues. V lost 3 bases and J lost 7; bases outside the gene matches: 8. Here the CDR3 DNA reads TGTGCCAGCAGCTTTGGCGGGACAGGGGCTTTTGGCTACACCTTC. Translated: CASSFGGTGAFGYTF.

The gene calls are TRBV27 and TRBJ2-7; D is undetermined. CDR3 length: 13 amino acids. Germline lookup yields CDR1 MNHEY and CDR2 SMNVEV (reference sequence). Trimming took off 5 bases at V and 4 bases at J, with 12 bases between the two ends. The CDR3 is CASSAQVSYEQYF. The DNA of the CDR3 is TGTGCCAGCAGTGCCCAAGTCTCTTACGAGCAGTACTTC.

Comments on this clone: Additional DNA sequences in this sample encode the identical CDR3. The V and J genes are TRBV6-5 and TRBJ1-4; 7 positions match TRBD1. The CDR3 sequence is 13 residues long. J was trimmed by 6 bases and V by 6 bases; bases with no gene match: 4. CDR1 MNHEY and CDR2 SVGAGI come from the germline V gene. CDR3 sequence reads: CASSRTGDEKLFF. CDR3 bases: TGTGCCAGCAGCCGAACAGGGGATGAAAAACTGTTTTTT.

This clone came up once. The gene calls are TRBV5-6 and TRBJ2-5; possibly TRBD1 for D (5 bases). In germline, CDR1 is SGHDT, CDR2 YYEEEE. The CDR3 extends over 15 amino acids. Between the trimmed V and J ends, which lost 4 bases and 4 bases, there was a span of 17 bases. The CDR3 DNA follows: TGTGCCAGCAGCCAAGCGCCGGTGCAGGGAGAGACCCAGTACTTC. The encoded protein is CASSQAPVQGETQYF.

The chain carries TRBV6-6 and TRBJ2-2; D could derive from TRBD1 or TRBD2 (5 bases each). Germline lookup yields CDR1 MNHNY and CDR2 SVGAGI (reference sequence). V was pared by 6 bases and J by 5 bases, with 16 bases between. The CDR3 extends over 15 amino acids. The CDR3, as DNA: TGTGCCAGCAGCGAGGGGACCTCCGGGACCGGGGAGCTGTTTTTT. The encoded protein is CASSEGTSGTGELFF.

The rearrangement links TRBV30 to TRBJ2-7; D call uncertain. Trimming cost V 0 bases and J 7 bases, with 13 bases left between them. CDR1 GTSNPN and CDR2 SVGIG come from the germline V gene (reference sequence). The CDR3 spans 13 residues. The CDR3 sequence: CAWSVYTTGEQYF. The CDR3 DNA sequence: TGTGCCTGGAGTGTTTACACCACCGGGGAGCAGTACTTC.

This CDR3 reads CASSPPRGTAYEQYF. The CDR3, as DNA: TGTGCCAGCAGCCCCCCCCGAGGGACGGCCTACGAGCAGTACTTC. V and J are TRBV7-9 and TRBJ2-7; D is possibly TRBD1 or TRBD2 (5 bases each). Between the trimmed V and J ends, which lost 5 bases and 2 bases, there was a span of 16 bases. Germline V gene data show CDR1 as SEHNR and CDR2 as FQNEAQ (reference sequence). The CDR3 has 15 residues.

To note about this clone: This specimen includes other DNA sequences encoding the same CDR3. The chain is built from TRBV7-9 and TRBJ2-3; D call uncertain. Trimming took 5 bases from V and 1 from J, leaving 13 bases between them. In germline, CDR1 is SEHNR, CDR2 FQNEAQ (reference sequence). This CDR3 is 15 amino acids long. The CDR3 DNA reads TGTGCCAGCAGCCTTCTCCGCGGCGGCACAGATACGCAGTATTTT. It translates to CASSLLRGGTDTQYF.

The chain is built from TRBV6-6 and TRBJ2-2; D is ambiguous. Germline assignment: CDR1 MNHNY and CDR2 SVGAGI (reference sequence). V gave up 0 bases and J gave up 3 bases, with 11 bases separating them. CDR3 length: 16 residues. The CDR3 nucleotides are TGTGCCAGCAGTTACTCGGGGAAGTTGGACACCGGGGAGCTGTTTTTT. It yields the protein CASSYSGKLDTGELFF.

The J gene is TRBJ1-1, the V gene TRBV28, with a weak D call TRBD1 (5 bases). Looked up from germline, CDR1 is MDHEN and CDR2 is SYDVKM. V gave up 10 bases and J gave up 0 bases, with 21 bases separating them. This CDR3 contains 16 residues. The CDR3 sequence is CAIALRGLPMNTEAFF. DNA for the CDR3: TGTGCCATCGCATTACGGGGCCTCCCCATGAACACTGAAGCTTTCTTT.

The rearrangement uses TRBV10-3 and TRBJ2-3, with D tentatively TRBD1 or TRBD2 (5 bases each). V gave up 0 bases and J gave up 0 bases, with 10 bases separating them. CDR3 length: 16 residues. Germline V gene lookup returns CDR1 ENHRY and CDR2 SYGVKD. DNA for the CDR3: TGTGCCATCAGTGAGTCGGTGGGACGAAGCACAGATACGCAGTATTTT. It translates to CAISESVGRSTDTQYF.

V usage is TRBV29-1 and J usage is TRBJ2-7; either TRBD1 or TRBD2 may supply D (6 bases each). The CDR3 totals 13 residues. Germline CDR1 is SQVTM and CDR2 is ANQGSEA. Trimming shortened V by 1 base and J by 7 bases, and 14 bases separated the two germline ends. For the CDR3, the DNA is TGCAGCGTTGAAGTCGAGGGGGGTCGGGAGCAGTACTTC. It specifies CSVEVEGGREQYF.

The chain uses TRBV7-9 and TRBJ2-5, with D perhaps TRBD2 (5 bases). The CDR3 runs to 15 residues. With 0 bases removed from V and 2 bases from J, the gap between germline ends came to 10 bases. Germline CDR1 SEHNR, CDR2 FQNEAQ (reference sequence). The CDR3 loop is CASSLAASSQETQYF. The CDR3 bases are TGTGCCAGCAGCTTAGCGGCTAGCAGTCAAGAGACCCAGTACTTC.

About this clone: Other DNA sequences within the sample encode an identical CDR3. The V gene is TRBV27, the J gene TRBJ2-7; no firm D call. Germline CDR1 and CDR2: MNHEY and SMNVEV (reference sequence). The CDR3 has 13 residues. V lost 3 bases, J lost 4 bases, and 10 bases lay in between. The CDR3, as DNA: TGTGCCAGCAGTTTTAGGCAAACGTACGAGCAGTACTTC. Encoded protein: CASSFRQTYEQYF.

This chain connects TRBV13 to TRBJ2-3; a weak D match, TRBD1 (6 bases). Trimming took off 5 bases at V and 6 bases at J, with 12 bases between the two ends. The CDR3 sequence is 13 residues long. Germline CDR1 PRHDT, CDR2 FYEKMQ (reference sequence). The CDR3 protein is CASSTGQTDTQYF. CDR3 nucleotides: TGTGCCAGCAGCACCGGACAGACGGATACGCAGTATTTT.